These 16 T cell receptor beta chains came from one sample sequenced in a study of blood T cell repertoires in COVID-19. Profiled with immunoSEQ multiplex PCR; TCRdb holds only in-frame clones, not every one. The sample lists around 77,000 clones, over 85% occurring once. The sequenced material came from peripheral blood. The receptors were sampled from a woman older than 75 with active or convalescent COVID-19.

The CDR3 region has the DNA TGTGCCAGTAGTATACCGGGACAGAATAATTCACCCCTCCACTTT. Translated: CASSIPGQNNSPLHF. This chain joins TRBV19 and TRBJ1-6; TRBD1 agrees at 7 bases. The CDR3 runs 15 residues. Losses at the gene ends were 2 bases for V and 5 bases for J; bases not matched to a gene: 3. Germline assignment: CDR1 LNHDA and CDR2 SQIVND (reference sequence).

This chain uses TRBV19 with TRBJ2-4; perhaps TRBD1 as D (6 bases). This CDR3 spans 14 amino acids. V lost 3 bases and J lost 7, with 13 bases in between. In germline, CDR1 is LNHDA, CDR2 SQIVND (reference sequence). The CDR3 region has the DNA TGTGCCAGTAGTATTGTTGGGGGCGTGAACATTCAGTACTTC. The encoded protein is CASSIVGGVNIQYF.

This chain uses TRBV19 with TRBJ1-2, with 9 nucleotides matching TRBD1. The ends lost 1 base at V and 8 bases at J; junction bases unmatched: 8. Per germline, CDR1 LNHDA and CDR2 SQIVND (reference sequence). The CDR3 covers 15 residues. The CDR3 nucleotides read TGTGCCAGTAGTATAGCCCTGTGGGACAGGGACGGCTACACCTTC. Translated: CASSIALWDRDGYTF.

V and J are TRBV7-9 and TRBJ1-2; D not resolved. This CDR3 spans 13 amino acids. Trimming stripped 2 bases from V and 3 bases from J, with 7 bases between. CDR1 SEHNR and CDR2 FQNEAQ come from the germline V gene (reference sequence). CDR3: CASSLTIDYGYTF. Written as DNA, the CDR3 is TGTGCCAGCAGCTTAACTATCGACTATGGCTACACCTTC.

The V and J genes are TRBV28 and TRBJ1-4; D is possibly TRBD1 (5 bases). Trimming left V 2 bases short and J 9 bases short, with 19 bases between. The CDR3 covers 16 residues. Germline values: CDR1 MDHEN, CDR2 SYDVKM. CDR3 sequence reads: CASSLPGGGASKKLFF. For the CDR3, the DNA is TGTGCCAGCAGTTTACCGGGAGGCGGGGCTTCGAAAAAACTGTTTTTT.

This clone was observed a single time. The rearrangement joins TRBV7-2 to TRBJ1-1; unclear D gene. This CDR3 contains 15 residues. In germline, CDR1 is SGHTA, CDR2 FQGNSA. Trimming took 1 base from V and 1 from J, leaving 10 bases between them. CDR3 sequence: CASSLVRGSNTEAFF. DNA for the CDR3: TGTGCCAGCAGCTTAGTACGGGGTTCGAACACTGAAGCTTTCTTT.

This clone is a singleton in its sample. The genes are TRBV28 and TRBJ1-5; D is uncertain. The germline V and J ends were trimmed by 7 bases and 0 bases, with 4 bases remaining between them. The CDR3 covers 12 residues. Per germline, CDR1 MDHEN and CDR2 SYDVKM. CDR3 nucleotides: TGTGCCAGCACCTATAGCAATCAGCCCCAGCATTTT. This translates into CASTYSNQPQHF.

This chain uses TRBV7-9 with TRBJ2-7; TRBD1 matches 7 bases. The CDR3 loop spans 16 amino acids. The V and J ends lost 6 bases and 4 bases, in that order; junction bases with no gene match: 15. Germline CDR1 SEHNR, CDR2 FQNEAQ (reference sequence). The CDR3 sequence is CASSPHNTGVGYEQYF. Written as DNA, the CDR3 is TGTGCCAGCAGTCCCCACAATACAGGGGTCGGGTACGAGCAGTACTTC. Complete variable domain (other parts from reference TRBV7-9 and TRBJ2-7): DTGVSQNPRHKITKRGQNVTFRCDPISEHNRLYWYRQTLGQGPEFLTYFQNEAQLEKSRLLSDRFSAERPKGSFSTLEIQRTEQGDSAMYLCASSPHNTGVGYEQYFGPGTRLTVT.

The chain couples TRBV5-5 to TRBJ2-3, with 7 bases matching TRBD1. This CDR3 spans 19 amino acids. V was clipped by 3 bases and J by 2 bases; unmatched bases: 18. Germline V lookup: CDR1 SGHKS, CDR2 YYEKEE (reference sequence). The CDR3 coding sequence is TGTGCCAGCAGCTACCGGGACAGTAGTCCCGTCGGCCTCACAGATACGCAGTATTTT. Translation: CASSYRDSSPVGLTDTQYF.

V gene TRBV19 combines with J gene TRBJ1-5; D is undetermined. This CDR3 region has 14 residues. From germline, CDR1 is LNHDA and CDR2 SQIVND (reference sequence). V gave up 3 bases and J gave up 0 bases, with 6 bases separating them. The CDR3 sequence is CASSMPGSNQPQHF. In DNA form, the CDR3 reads TGTGCCAGTAGTATGCCGGGTAGCAATCAGCCCCAGCATTTT. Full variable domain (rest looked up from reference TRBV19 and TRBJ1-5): DGGITQSPKYLFRKEGQNVTLSCEQNLNHDAMYWYRQDPGQGLRLIYYSQIVNDFQKGDIAEGYSVSREKKESFPLTVTSAQKNPTAFYLCASSMPGSNQPQHFGDGTRLSIL.

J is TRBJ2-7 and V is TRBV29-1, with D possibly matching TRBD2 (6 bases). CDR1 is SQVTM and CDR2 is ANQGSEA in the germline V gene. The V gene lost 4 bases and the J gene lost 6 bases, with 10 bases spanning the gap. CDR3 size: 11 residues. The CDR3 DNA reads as TGCAGCGTTGCCCGGGGGATCGAGCAGTACTTC. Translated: CSVARGIEQYF.

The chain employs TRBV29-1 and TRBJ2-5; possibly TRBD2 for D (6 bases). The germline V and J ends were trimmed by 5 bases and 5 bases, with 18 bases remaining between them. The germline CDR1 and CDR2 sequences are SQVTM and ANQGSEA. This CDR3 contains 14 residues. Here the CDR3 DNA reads TGCAGCGTTAGGTCGGGGGTTATCGGGGAGACCCAGTACTTC. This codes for CSVRSGVIGETQYF.

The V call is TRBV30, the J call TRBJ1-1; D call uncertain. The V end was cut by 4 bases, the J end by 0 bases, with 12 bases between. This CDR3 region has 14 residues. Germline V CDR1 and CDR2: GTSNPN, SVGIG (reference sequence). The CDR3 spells CAWTRRLMNTEAFF. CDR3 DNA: TGTGCCTGGACCCGGCGGTTAATGAACACTGAAGCTTTCTTT.

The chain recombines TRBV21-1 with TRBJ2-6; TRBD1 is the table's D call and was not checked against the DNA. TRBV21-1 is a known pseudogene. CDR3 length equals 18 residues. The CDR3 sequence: CASSPRGHGPGGANVLTF. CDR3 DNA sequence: TGTGCCAGCAGCCCACGAGGACACGGCCCGGGTGGGGCCAACGTCCTGACTTTC.

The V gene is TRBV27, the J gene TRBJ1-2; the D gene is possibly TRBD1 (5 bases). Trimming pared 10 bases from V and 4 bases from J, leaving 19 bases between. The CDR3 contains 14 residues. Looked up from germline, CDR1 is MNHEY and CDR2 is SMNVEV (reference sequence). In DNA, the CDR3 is TGTGCCAACTACCTCTTACAGGCGCCCTATGGCTACACCTTC. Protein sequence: CANYLLQAPYGYTF.

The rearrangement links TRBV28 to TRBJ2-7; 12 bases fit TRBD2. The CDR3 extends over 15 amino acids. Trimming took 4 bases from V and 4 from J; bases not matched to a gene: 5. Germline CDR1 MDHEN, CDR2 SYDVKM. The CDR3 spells CASSSLAGGQYEQYF. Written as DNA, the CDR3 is TGTGCCAGCAGTTCACTAGCGGGGGGACAATACGAGCAGTACTTC. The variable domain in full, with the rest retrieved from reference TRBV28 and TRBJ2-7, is DVKVTQSSRYLVKRTGEKVFLECVQDMDHENMFWYRQDPGLGLRLIYFSYDVKMKEKGDIPEGYSVSREKKERFSLILESASTNQTSMYLCASSSLAGGQYEQYFGPGTRLTVT.